This TCR beta chain stems from a study of shared clonotypes between healthy human individuals. The repertoire was sequenced with immunoSEQ multiplex PCR; TCRdb's copy has only in-frame clones and lacks some. The sample records millions of clones, just over 90% being singletons. As concerns this clone: Its antigen is unidentified.

V was shortened by 2 bases and J by 6 bases, with 11 bases between the two germline ends. Germline loops: CDR1 ENHRY, CDR2 SYGVKD. This CDR3 comprises 13 residues. The study's findings and limits: A handful of donors held about 5% of naive CD4 clonotypes in common.

CD45RO negativity and positive selection for CCR7 defined naive CD8 cells, a population that excluded terminally differentiated effector memory CD45RA+ cells. The material sequenced was naive CD8+ T cells from PBMCs. The rearrangement uses TRBV10-3 and TRBJ2-7; D is uncertain. This clonotype was sampled from a man between 18 and 29 years old in good health. Some clones in this sample may be carry-over from other donors' samples. In nucleotides, the CDR3 is TGTGCCATCAGTGAGGCAGGTTGCTCCGAGCAGTACTTC. This gives the protein CAISEAGCSEQYF.